The 17 T cell receptor beta chains below come from one sample, sequenced in a study of monozygotic twins with inflammatory bowel disease. From the 5' RACE reads, TCRdb lists one entry per CDR3 protein and no DNA. This sample contains roughly 300,000 distinct CDR3 sequences. Sequencing input: blood. Receptors originate from a human donor with ulcerative colitis or Crohn's disease, or a healthy co-twin of an affected twin (not recorded which).

CDR3 sequence reads: CASSPTGAKNIQYF. The gene calls are TRBV27 and TRBJ2-4; TCRdb names TRBD1, which stays unverified in the absence of DNA. This CDR3 is 14 amino acids long. Germline lookup yields CDR1 MNHEY and CDR2 SMNVEV (reference sequence).

This rearrangement joins TRBV20-1 to TRBJ2-5. Germline lookup yields CDR1 DFQATT and CDR2 SNEGSKA (reference sequence). The CDR3 sequence is 12 residues long. The CDR3 loop reads CSAMVQQETQYF.

The chain couples TRBV18 to TRBJ2-7; TCRdb lists TRBD2, though no DNA is available to test this call. Germline-derived CDR1 and CDR2 are KGHSH and LQKENI. CDR3 length: 15 residues. The chain's CDR3 is CASAQRPASSYEQYF. Based on the CDR3 plus reference TRBV18 and TRBJ2-7, the full variable domain is NAGVMQNPRHLVRRRGQEARLRCSPMKGHSHVYWYRQLPEEGLKFMVYLQKENIIDESGMPKERFSAEFPKEGPSILRIQQVVRGDSAAYFCASAQRPASSYEQYFGPGTRLTVT.

This sequence joins TRBV7-3 and TRBJ1-1; the TRBD1 assignment by TCRdb is unverifiable without DNA. Germline CDR1 reads SGHTA; CDR2 reads FQGTGA. This CDR3 comprises 14 residues. CDR3 sequence: CASSPRTGYTEAFF.

The gene calls are TRBV3-1 and TRBJ2-2; as DNA is missing, the TRBD2 call by TCRdb cannot be tested. The length of the CDR3 is 17 residues. Germline CDR1 and CDR2: LGHDT and YNNKEL (reference sequence). CDR3 region: CASSQELLAGYTGELFF. The full variable domain, completed using reference TRBV3-1 and TRBJ2-2, is DTAVSQTPKYLVTQMGNDKSIKCEQNLGHDTMYWYKQDSKKFLKIMFSYNNKELIINETVPNRFSPKSPDKAHLNLHINSLELGDSAVYFCASSQELLAGYTGELFFGEGSRLTVL.

CDR3 sequence reads: CATSSVPGQGYIQYF. The J gene is TRBJ2-4, the V gene TRBV15; TCRdb returns TRBD1, unconfirmable since there is no DNA. In germline, CDR1 is LNHNV, CDR2 YYDKDF (reference sequence). This CDR3 is built from 15 residues.

The rearrangement links TRBV29-1 to TRBJ1-2. The CDR3 consists of 15 residues. Germline CDR1 and CDR2: SQVTM and ANQGSEA. The CDR3: CSVDNRGFPNWGYTF.

The V call is TRBV5-1, the J call TRBJ1-3; with no DNA, the TCRdb D assignment of TRBD1 cannot be verified. This CDR3 region has 15 residues. The V gene's germline CDR1 is SGHRS and CDR2 YFSETQ. The CDR3 spells CASSSGGVGGNTIYF.

This sequence joins TRBV7-6 and TRBJ2-3; TCRdb designates TRBD2, a call that cannot be tested without DNA. Germline V gives CDR1 SGHVS, CDR2 FNYEAQ. This CDR3 region has 14 residues. CDR3 protein: CASSAGGHTDTQYF.

This rearrangement joins TRBV7-3 to TRBJ2-2. Germline loops: CDR1 SGHTA, CDR2 FQGTGA. There are 17 residues in the CDR3. The CDR3 sequence is CASSSTRLTKNTGELFF.

The chain joins TRBV28 to TRBJ1-2; TCRdb indicates TRBD1, and absent DNA this call remains unverified. Looked up from germline, CDR1 is MDHEN and CDR2 is SYDVKM. This CDR3 comprises 11 residues. This CDR3 is CASRGVYGYTF.

This chain joins TRBV29-1 and TRBJ2-7; TCRdb picks TRBD1, but there is no DNA to check that call. CDR1 and CDR2 (germline): SQVTM, ANQGSEA. The CDR3 has 11 residues. CDR3 protein: CSVGRAYEQYF.

This chain connects TRBV12-3 or TRBV12-4 to TRBJ1-4. CDR3 size: 15 residues. The CDR3: CASSLGLSENEKLFF.

This chain connects TRBV12-3 or TRBV12-4 to TRBJ2-1; TCRdb calls TRBD1, which cannot be checked without DNA. There are 13 residues in the CDR3. The CDR3 is CASSLGTYFEQFF.

The rearrangement uses TRBV3-1 and TRBJ2-6; there is no DNA to check the TCRdb D call of TRBD1. The germline CDR1 and CDR2 sequences are LGHDT and YNNKEL (reference sequence). The CDR3 totals 16 residues. The CDR3 loop reads CASSPGQTSGANVLTF. Together with reference TRBV3-1 and TRBJ2-6, the CDR3 gives the full variable domain: DTAVSQTPKYLVTQMGNDKSIKCEQNLGHDTMYWYKQDSKKFLKIMFSYNNKELIINETVPNRFSPKSPDKAHLNLHINSLELGDSAVYFCASSPGQTSGANVLTFGAGSRLTVL.

This chain joins TRBV19 and TRBJ2-7; without DNA, the TCRdb call of TRBD1 cannot be checked. This CDR3 spans 15 amino acids. CDR1 and CDR2 (germline): LNHDA, SQIVND (reference sequence). CDR3 in amino acids: CASRDSRGRSFEQYF. The entire variable domain, with the rest obtained from reference TRBV19 and TRBJ2-7, is as follows: DGGITQSPKYLFRKEGQNVTLSCEQNLNHDAMYWYRQDPGQGLRLIYYSQIVNDFQKGDIAEGYSVSREKKESFPLTVTSAQKNPTAFYLCASRDSRGRSFEQYFGPGTRLTVT.

The chain couples TRBV5-6 to TRBJ2-1; TCRdb designates TRBD2, a call that cannot be tested without DNA. Germline CDR1 and CDR2: SGHDT and YYEEEE. The CDR3 is made up of 18 amino acids. The CDR3 reads CASSLGIVAGGSYNEQFF.